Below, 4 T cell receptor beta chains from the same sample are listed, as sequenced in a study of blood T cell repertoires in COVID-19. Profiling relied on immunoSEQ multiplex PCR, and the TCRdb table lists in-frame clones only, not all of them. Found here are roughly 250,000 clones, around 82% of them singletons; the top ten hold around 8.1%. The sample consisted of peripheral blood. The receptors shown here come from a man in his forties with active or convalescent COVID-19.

In nucleotides, the CDR3 is TGTGCCAGCAGCCCGGGACAGGGACTCGAGGCCCAGCATTTT. Protein sequence: CASSPGQGLEAQHF. The chain joins TRBV3-1 (or the pseudogene TRBV3-2) to TRBJ1-5, with 9 bases lining up with TRBD1. Germline assignment: CDR1 LGHDT and CDR2 YNNKEL (reference sequence). With V trimmed by 4 bases and J by 11 bases, 9 bases remained unmatched. The CDR3 is made up of 14 amino acids.

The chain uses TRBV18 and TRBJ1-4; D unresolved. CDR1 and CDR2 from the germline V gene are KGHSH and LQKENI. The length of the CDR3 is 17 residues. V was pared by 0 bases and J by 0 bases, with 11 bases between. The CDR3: CASSPPGNSATNEKLFF. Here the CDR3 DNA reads TGTGCCAGCTCACCACCCGGTAACAGTGCAACTAATGAAAAACTGTTTTTT.

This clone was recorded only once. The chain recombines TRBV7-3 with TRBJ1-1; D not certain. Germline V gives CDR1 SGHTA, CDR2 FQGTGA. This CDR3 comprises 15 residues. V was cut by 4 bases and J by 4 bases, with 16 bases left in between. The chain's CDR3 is CASSSRTGVGTEAFF. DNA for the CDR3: TGTGCCAGCAGCTCCAGGACGGGAGTGGGCACTGAAGCTTTCTTT.

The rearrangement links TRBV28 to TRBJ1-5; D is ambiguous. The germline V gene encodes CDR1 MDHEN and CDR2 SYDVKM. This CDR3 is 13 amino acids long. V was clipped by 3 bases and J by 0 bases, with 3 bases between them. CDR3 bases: TGTGCCAGCAGTTTCTCTAGCAATCAGCCCCAGCATTTT. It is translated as CASSFSSNQPQHF.